One T cell receptor beta chain is described in this entry. Antigen specificity is unknown. This record belongs to a study of somatic mutations in cytotoxic T cells in rheumatoid arthritis. The overall study: Blood samples of 25 to 30 ml were drawn from patients (in EDTA) right after diagnosis and before any treatment. Sorting by flow gave nearly 100% purity for some V beta antibody-stained T-cell populations, including V beta1+ cells sequenced for TCRB. Findings and limits, study-wide: Antigens targeted by the expanded CD8+ clones were unknown.

V shed 6 bases, J shed 5 bases, and the junction held 10 bases outside the gene matches. This CDR3 has 15 amino acids. The germline gives CDR1 MGHRA, CDR2 YSYEKL. The table came from immunoSEQ multiplex PCR; TCRdb's copy has only in-frame clones and leaves some out. The sample holds around 15,000 clones, roughly four fifths seen once. The chain carries TRBV4-1 and TRBJ1-2; 9 nucleotides match TRBD1. Sequencing was carried out using CD8+ T cells sorted from blood. The sequence came from a woman in her forties or fifties with rheumatoid arthritis. Here the CDR3 DNA reads TGCGCCAGCAGGTTTTCTACAGGGGGCATTTATGGCTACACCTTC. Its protein product is CASRFSTGGIYGYTF.